This T cell receptor (beta chain) was profiled in a study of shared clonotypes between healthy human individuals. Overall study results and limits: Across subsets, estimated richness was generally greater for naive than for memory populations. Among non-shared clonotypes, generation probabilities were lower than among those shared by all four donors.

The naive CD8 fraction comprised CD45RO-negative cells positively selected for CCR7 and excluded terminally differentiated effector memory CD45RA+ cells. The CDR3 consists of 11 residues. V lost 10 bases and J lost 6, with 12 bases in between. CDR1 is MRHNA and CDR2 is SNTAGT in the germline V gene. Comments on this clone: Its matching antigen is unknown.

200 to 250 ng DNA, tens of thousands of T cell genomes, went into each sorted-subset replicate PCR. Authors' methods: ImmunoSEQ yielded junction-only sequences lacking quality scores, so filtering differed. The method was immunoSEQ multiplex PCR; TCRdb's version includes in-frame clones alone and lacks a portion of them. V and J calls and clone size are those listed in that table; D and trimming were worked out from the DNA. The table includes about 580,000 clones, roughly 98% detected once. The sequencing sample was made of naive CD8+ T cells sorted from blood. The rearrangement joins TRBV6-4 to TRBJ1-2, with D perhaps TRBD1 (6 bases). This sequence originates from a young man in good health. The chain's CDR3 is CATRGTDGYTF. Written as DNA, the CDR3 is TGTGCCACAAGGGGGACGGATGGCTACACCTTC.